Shown below are 19 T cell receptor beta chains from a single sample sequenced in a study of blood T cell repertoires in COVID-19. Method: immunoSEQ multiplex PCR; TCRdb's copy keeps in-frame clones and lacks some. The sample yields 150,000 to 200,000 clones, more than 70% seen once. Sequenced material: peripheral blood. These receptors all stem from a man in his fifties or sixties with active or convalescent COVID-19.

This chain joins TRBV11-2 and TRBJ1-1; D gene uncertain. The CDR3 runs to 13 residues. The germline V gene has CDR1 SGHAT and CDR2 FQNNGV. Deletions cut 2 bases from V and 5 bases from J, with 9 bases between. The CDR3 DNA is TGTGCCAGCAGCTTATTGAGGGAAACTGAAGCTTTCTTT. It specifies CASSLLRETEAFF.

Only a few counts were recorded for this clone. This chain uses TRBV6-2 or TRBV6-3 with TRBJ1-4, with 8 bases identical to TRBD1. CDR3 length equals 15 residues. Unmatched junction bases numbered 9, after V lost 5 bases and J lost 7 bases. Germline-derived CDR1 and CDR2 are MNHEY and SVGEGT. The CDR3 is CASSPVGQGGEKLFF. DNA for the CDR3: TGTGCCAGCAGTCCCGTCGGACAGGGTGGTGAAAAACTGTTTTTT.

This clone was observed a few times. The rearrangement uses TRBV28 and TRBJ1-3, with D possibly TRBD1 on 6 matching bases. V dropped 8 bases and J dropped 0 bases, with 14 bases sitting between them. The V gene's germline CDR1 is MDHEN and CDR2 SYDVKM. The CDR3 contains 15 residues. This CDR3 reads CASGMTGLSGNTIYF. In nucleotides, the CDR3 is TGTGCCAGCGGGATGACAGGACTCTCTGGAAACACCATATATTTT.

The CDR3 DNA follows: TGTGCCAGCAGCACCGGGACTAGCGGGAGTTACAATGAGCAGTTCTTC. It specifies CASSTGTSGSYNEQFF. This chain connects TRBV9 to TRBJ2-1, with 14 nucleotides matching TRBD2. Germline trimming cut 4 bases from V and 4 bases from J; bases unmatched to any gene: 4. CDR3 size: 16 residues. Per germline, CDR1 SGDLS and CDR2 YYNGEE.

The chain employs TRBV18 and TRBJ1-1; TRBD1 matches 10 bases. The CDR3 runs to 15 residues. Losses at the gene ends were 0 bases for V and 8 bases for J; bases not matched to a gene: 6. The germline CDR1 and CDR2 sequences are KGHSH and LQKENI. The DNA of the CDR3 is TGTGCCAGCTCACCACCCCGGACAGGGGGTCGCGAAGCTTTCTTT. This encodes CASSPPRTGGREAFF.

The rearrangement uses TRBV5-1 and TRBJ2-2; 8 bases match TRBD1. V was clipped by 4 bases and J by 6 bases; unmatched bases: 17. The CDR3 has 18 residues. The germline V gene encodes CDR1 SGHRS and CDR2 YFSETQ. CDR3 residues: CASSRGPIDRGEPGELFF. CDR3 DNA sequence: TGCGCCAGCAGCCGTGGTCCTATAGACAGGGGAGAACCCGGGGAGCTGTTTTTT.

In regard to this clone: One end of the junction varies from germline; a read error may be responsible. V usage is TRBV12-3 or TRBV12-4 and J usage is TRBJ2-7, with 7 bases lining up with TRBD1. This CDR3 has 13 amino acids. The CDR3 sequence is CASTKGQSYEQYF. In DNA, the CDR3 is TGTGCTAGCACTAAGGGACAGTCCTACGAGCAGTACTTC.

This clone was counted only a few times. The chain couples TRBV4-2 to TRBJ1-1; no firm D call. The germline CDR1 and CDR2 sequences are LGHNA and YNFKEQ. This CDR3 has 19 residues. Trimming shortened V by 4 bases and J by 0 bases, and 24 bases separated the two germline ends. CDR3 sequence reads: CASSPHHYSGSSMNTEAFF. The CDR3 nucleotides read TGTGCCAGCAGCCCACATCATTACTCCGGGTCTTCCATGAACACTGAAGCTTTCTTT.

The chain carries TRBV2 and TRBJ2-1; tentative D call: TRBD1 (6 bases). Trimming shortened V by 6 bases and J by 0 bases, and 24 bases separated the two germline ends. The CDR3 length is 19 residues. Germline lookup yields CDR1 SNHLY and CDR2 FYNNEI. This chain's CDR3 is CASRTVTGGDSRSYNEQFF. The CDR3, as DNA: TGTGCCAGCAGGACGGTGACAGGCGGCGACTCTCGCTCCTACAATGAGCAGTTCTTC.

The chain uses TRBV7-9 and TRBJ1-1; D remains ambiguous. CDR1 is SEHNR and CDR2 is FQNEAQ in the germline V gene (reference sequence). The CDR3 contains 14 residues. The ends were cut back, 2 bases at V and 1 base at J, with 8 bases in the middle. CDR3 DNA sequence: TGTGCCAGCAGCTTAATCCAGGAGAACACTGAAGCTTTCTTT. Its translation: CASSLIQENTEAFF.

V is TRBV25-1 and J is TRBJ2-4; 10 bases line up with TRBD1. This CDR3 region has 15 residues. V lost 5 bases and J lost 2; bases outside the gene matches: 3. Looked up from germline, CDR1 is MGHDK and CDR2 is SYGVNS. The CDR3 reads CASSRDRGPKNIQYF. CDR3 bases: TGTGCCAGCAGTAGGGACAGGGGACCCAAAAACATTCAGTACTTC.

The chain uses TRBV3-1 (or the pseudogene TRBV3-2) and TRBJ2-7; 8 positions match TRBD2. The CDR3 sequence is 16 residues long. Germline loops: CDR1 LGHDT, CDR2 YNNKEL (reference sequence). V dropped 8 bases and J dropped 1; count of bases not matched to a gene: 13. For the CDR3, the DNA is TGTGCCAGCGGCGGGGGGCCCGAGGGGATGTCCTACGAGCAGTACTTC. Amino acid sequence: CASGGGPEGMSYEQYF.

The V call is TRBV5-4, the J call TRBJ2-3; 8 nucleotides agree with TRBD1. The ends lost 1 base at V and 1 base at J; junction bases unmatched: 11. CDR3 length: 18 residues. From germline, CDR1 is SGHNT and CDR2 YYREEE (reference sequence). CDR3 nucleotide sequence: TGTGCCAGCAGCTTGACTTTTAGGACAGGGACCCGCACAGATACGCAGTATTTT. It is translated as CASSLTFRTGTRTDTQYF.

The chain combines TRBV7-8 with TRBJ1-5, with D uncertain. CDR3 length: 13 residues. Trimming removed 1 base from V and 12 bases from J, with 13 bases in between. CDR1 is SGHVS and CDR2 is FQNEAQ in the germline V gene. CDR3 protein: CASSLGQSLLQHF. CDR3 sequence (DNA): TGTGCCAGCAGCTTAGGGCAGTCCCTCCTCCAGCATTTT.

This chain uses TRBV6-5 with TRBJ2-1, with a tentative D call TRBD1 (6 bases). Germline V lookup: CDR1 MNHEY, CDR2 SVGAGI. CDR3 length equals 15 residues. Trimming pared 5 bases from V and 5 bases from J, leaving 16 bases between. This CDR3 is CASSPDRRPDNEQFF. DNA for the CDR3: TGTGCCAGCAGTCCCGACAGGAGACCTGACAATGAGCAGTTCTTC.

The chain uses TRBV19 and TRBJ2-4; TRBD2 matches at 10 bases. The V gene end was trimmed by 7 bases and the J gene end by 7 bases; junction bases not matched to a gene: 10. This CDR3 has 15 amino acids. The V gene's germline CDR1 is LNHDA and CDR2 SQIVND (reference sequence). This CDR3 is CASTTGGTSANIQYF. CDR3 in DNA: TGTGCCAGTACTACAGGGGGGACTAGCGCCAACATTCAGTACTTC.

This chain connects TRBV4-2 to TRBJ2-5, with TRBD2 identical over 10 bases. The CDR3 consists of 16 residues. In germline, CDR1 is LGHNA, CDR2 YNFKEQ. The V segment lost 0 bases and the J segment 7 bases; nucleotides outside the gene matches: 8. The CDR3 sequence: CASSQEASGRGGTQYF. The CDR3, as DNA: TGTGCCAGCAGCCAAGAGGCCAGCGGGAGGGGAGGGACCCAGTACTTC.

The rearrangement links TRBV4-3 to TRBJ1-4, with D perhaps TRBD1 (6 bases). Deletions cut 0 bases from V and 4 bases from J, with 12 bases between. The CDR3 contains 16 residues. Germline V CDR1 and CDR2: LGHNA, YSLEER. In DNA form, the CDR3 reads TGCGCCAGCAGCCAAGAGCGGGGGCAGATTAATGAAAAACTGTTTTTT. The encoded protein is CASSQERGQINEKLFF.

The chain employs TRBV7-9 and TRBJ2-3; the match to TRBD2 covers 13 bases. CDR1 SEHNR and CDR2 FQNEAQ come from the germline V gene (reference sequence). CDR3 length: 17 amino acids. V gave up 5 bases and J gave up 3 bases; unmatched junction bases: 8. CDR3 in amino acids: CASSPGGTSGDTDTQYF. Here the CDR3 DNA reads TGTGCCAGCAGCCCAGGTGGGACTAGCGGGGATACAGATACGCAGTATTTT.